The clone carrying this TCR beta chain showed up just once. Germline CDR1 SEHNR, CDR2 FQNEAQ (reference sequence). The CDR3 extends over 15 amino acids. Trimming cost V 5 bases and J 2 bases, with 15 bases left between them. The data derive from a study of OX40 agonist ivuxolimab in advanced cancers. TCRdb keeps only in-frame clones here, not all; method: immunoSEQ multiplex PCR. The table has 60,000 to 75,000 clones, almost 85% seen once. The specimen comprised CD4+ or CD8+ T cells sorted from blood, sampled in a trial of the OX40 agonist ivuxolimab. V and J are TRBV7-9 and TRBJ2-5; D may be TRBD1 (6 bases). The clonotype originates from an adult with an advanced solid tumor such as melanoma, head and neck, liver or kidney cancer. The DNA for the CDR3 is TGTGCCAGCAGCAACCCCGGGACACCTCAAGAGACCCAGTACTTC. Translated: CASSNPGTPQETQYF.